Given below is one T cell receptor beta chain in context. This CDR3 contains 16 residues. Germline-derived CDR1 and CDR2 are KGHSH and LQKENI. V trimming: 5 bases; J trimming: 0 bases; junction bases outside the gene matches: 5. The data are from a study of T cell changes during pregnancy in multiple sclerosis. Repertoires were generated with immunoSEQ multiplex PCR, while TCRdb's copy carries only in-frame clones and drops some. Seen here are 22,000 or so clones, just over 90% observed once, and the top ten hold approximately 0.68%. The specimen comprised CD4+ T cells from peripheral blood mononuclear cells, sampled after pregnancy. The TCR was taken from a female donor in good health, enrolled as a control in a pregnancy study. The chain has TRBV18 and TRBJ1-3; 9 nucleotides align to TRBD1. The CDR3 region is CASSMGQGTSGNTIYF. The DNA for the CDR3 is TGTGCCAGCTCAATGGGACAGGGCACCTCTGGAAACACCATATATTTT.